This is a list of T cell receptor beta chains from one sample in a study of blood T cell repertoires in COVID-19. The repertoire was sequenced with immunoSEQ multiplex PCR; TCRdb's copy has only in-frame clones and lacks some. The data contain about 60,000 clones, roughly 84% of them singletons. The sequenced sample was peripheral blood. These receptor sequences come from a man between 60 and 70 years old with COVID-19, enrolled during active disease. Both conserved end residues are part of each CDR3. D genes are given only for firm matches. A row's size may be missing; if present it is once, few, many or a size class.

size	V	D	J	CDR3	DNA
.	TRBV2	TRBD2	TRBJ2-1	CASRVSGSGGAYEQFF	TGTGCCAGCAGGGTCTCGGGAAGCGGGGGGGCCTATGAGCAGTTCTTC
.	TRBV5-1	TRBD1	TRBJ2-3	CASSLTGGDTQYF	TGCGCCAGCAGCTTGACAGGGGGGGATACGCAGTATTTT
.	TRBV5-1	.	TRBJ1-2	CASSPSQLYGYTF	TGCGCCAGCTCCCCCTCACAGCTCTATGGCTACACCTTC
.	TRBV20-1	TRBD2	TRBJ2-1	CSASSGTEQFF	TGCAGTGCTTCTAGCGGGACAGAGCAGTTCTTC
.	TRBV7-3	.	TRBJ1-1	CASKDGQNTEAFF	TGTGCCAGCAAAGATGGGCAGAACACTGAAGCTTTCTTT
once	TRBV29-1	.	TRBJ1-5	CSSRAGQVNQPQHF	TGCAGCTCTAGGGCGGGTCAGGTAAATCAGCCCCAGCATTTT
.	TRBV5-1	.	TRBJ1-2	CASSDGTTDYGYTF	TGCGCCAGCAGCGATGGGACAACGGACTATGGCTACACCTTC
once	TRBV6-5	.	TRBJ2-1	CASSYSGSSYNEQFF	TGTGCCAGCAGTTACTCGGGGAGCTCCTACAATGAGCAGTTCTTC
.	TRBV5-6	.	TRBJ1-3	CASETVPGNTIYF	TGTGCCAGTGAGACAGTCCCTGGAAACACCATATATTTT
.	TRBV5-1	TRBD2	TRBJ2-7	CASSLLAGKTYEQYF	TGCGCCAGCAGCTTGCTAGCGGGAAAGACCTACGAGCAGTACTTC
few	TRBV14	.	TRBJ1-6	CASSQRDIYNSPLHF	TGTGCCAGCAGCCAAAGGGACATCTATAATTCACCCCTCCACTTT